These 11 T cell receptor beta chains originate from one sample sequenced in a study of T cell repertoires in cytomegalovirus infection. TCRdb recomputed calls from the reads with MiXCR, one row per CDR3 protein. The sample includes about 740,000 distinct CDR3 sequences, roughly 36% of them seen just once. The sample was PBMCs. These receptors came from a human donor in good health (CMV status not recorded). Some clones in this sample may be carry-over from other donors' samples.

This clonotype has only a few counts. The chain is built from TRBV28 and TRBJ2-7, with D hard to call. V was trimmed by 3 bases and J by 6 bases, leaving 15 bases between them. Germline CDR1 is MDHEN and CDR2 is SYDVKM. The CDR3 is 14 residues long. The CDR3 bases are TGTGCCAGCAGTTTGGCGATGGACCACTCCGAGCAGTACTTC. Translation gives CASSLAMDHSEQYF.

V is TRBV28 and J is TRBJ1-1; TRBD1 aligns across 7 bases. CDR1 and CDR2 from the germline V gene are MDHEN and SYDVKM. V gave up 6 bases and J gave up 6 bases; unmatched junction bases: 7. The length of the CDR3 is 13 residues. The CDR3: CASSSTRGAEAFF. The DNA of the CDR3 is TGTGCCAGCAGCTCTACCAGGGGGGCTGAAGCTTTCTTT.

This clonotype appeared many times. The V call is TRBV12-3 or TRBV12-4, the J call TRBJ1-6, with 8 bases identical to TRBD1. The J segment lost 9 bases and the V segment lost 5 bases, leaving 3 bases of the junction unmatched. This CDR3 region has 13 residues. The CDR3 reads CASSADRVSPLHF. CDR3 bases: TGTGCCAGCAGTGCGGACAGGGTTTCACCCCTCCACTTT.

The chain combines TRBV9 with TRBJ1-1; possibly TRBD1 for D (6 bases). The germline V gene encodes CDR1 SGDLS and CDR2 YYNGEE. Trimming stripped 3 bases from V and 5 bases from J, with 20 bases between. There are 16 residues in the CDR3. The DNA of the CDR3 is TGTGCCAGCAGCGCACAGTCCCAGGGGAGTGGAACTGAAGCTTTCTTT. Amino acid sequence: CASSAQSQGSGTEAFF.

The chain carries TRBV29-1 and TRBJ1-1; D not certain. Deletions cut 7 bases from V and 1 base from J, with 10 bases between. CDR1 is SQVTM and CDR2 is ANQGSEA in the germline V gene. The CDR3 runs 12 residues. CDR3 protein: CSAEARNTEAFF. The CDR3 region has the DNA TGCAGCGCCGAGGCCAGGAACACTGAAGCTTTCTTT.

As regards this clonotype: This could be a read error, since a much larger clone is one nucleotide away. The J gene is TRBJ2-1, the V gene TRBV7-9, with no clear D. CDR3 length: 13 residues. Germline V CDR1 and CDR2: SEHNR, FQNEAQ (reference sequence). The CDR3 DNA follows: TGTGCCAGCAGCCCTCCCTTCGCAGGAGAGCCGTTCTTC. Amino acids: CASSPPFAGEPFF.

This sequence joins TRBV5-5 and TRBJ2-3, with D perhaps being TRBD1 or TRBD2 (5 bases each). Trimming left V 6 bases short and J 0 bases short, with 14 bases between. Germline lookup yields CDR1 SGHKS and CDR2 YYEKEE (reference sequence). This CDR3 is built from 15 residues. In DNA form, the CDR3 reads TGTGCCAGCACCCCCGGGACCACTAGCACAGATACGCAGTATTTT. This codes for CASTPGTTSTDTQYF.

In its sample, this clonotype was seen a few times. This chain joins TRBV7-9 and TRBJ2-5; D is unclear. The CDR3 runs 16 residues. V was trimmed by 5 bases and J by 5 bases, leaving 21 bases between them. Germline CDR1 and CDR2: SEHNR and FQNEAQ (reference sequence). The CDR3 DNA is TGTGCCAGCAGCCCCTATAACGGACGTCCGACGGAGACCCAGTACTTC. This gives the protein CASSPYNGRPTETQYF.

This sequence joins TRBV12-3 or TRBV12-4 and TRBJ2-5; D remains ambiguous. The CDR3 loop spans 14 amino acids. V gave up 5 bases and J gave up 5 bases, with 15 bases separating them. CDR3 in amino acids: CASSPFLGRETQYF. The CDR3 nucleotides are TGTGCCAGCAGTCCCTTCCTAGGGCGCGAGACCCAGTACTTC.

This clonotype has a handful of counts. The CDR3 sequence is CASSFGKGRTDTQYF. CDR3 coding DNA: TGTGCCAGCAGCTTTGGCAAGGGAAGGACAGATACGCAGTATTTT. The V and J genes are TRBV11-2 and TRBJ2-3; D call uncertain. The CDR3 is 15 residues long. Per the germline V gene, CDR1 is SGHAT and CDR2 is FQNNGV. V lost 3 bases to trimming and J lost 3 bases, with 13 bases between them.

This CDR3 is CASSFPPLSGAEADTQYF. DNA of the CDR3: TGTGCCAGCAGCTTCCCCCCCCTAAGCGGTGCTGAGGCAGATACGCAGTATTTT. The chain has TRBV7-2 and TRBJ2-3, with D possibly being TRBD2 (5 bases). This CDR3 spans 18 amino acids. CDR1 and CDR2 from the germline V gene are SGHTA and FQGNSA. Deletions cut 3 bases from V and 4 bases from J, with 23 bases between.